This TCR beta chain was sequenced in a study of beta chain features in type 1 diabetes. Overall study results and limits: The study left unresolved whether HLA type influences TCRB rearrangement. There was a moderate but significant shortening of TCRB CDR3s in all four CD4+ subsets of Type 1 diabetes patients. A greater similarity of naive, central memory and Treg TCRB repertoires was seen among patients than among healthy donors. Researchers caution that PCR might favor shorter templates, equally among patients and controls.

Per germline, CDR1 SGHTA and CDR2 FQGNSA. This CDR3 contains 17 residues. V shed 2 bases, J shed 1 base, and the junction held 7 bases outside the gene matches. Comments on this clone: Its specificity is not known.

What was sequenced were expressed TCRB transcripts, since all of the isolated RNA had been reverse transcribed. Data came from immunoSEQ multiplex PCR; TCRdb stores just in-frame clones and leaves some out. This table has roughly 180,000 clones, 6.5% to 8.5% appearing once. Sorting based on CD45RO/CCR7/CD25/CD127/CD95/CD27 separated CD4+ naive, central memory, regulatory and stem cell-like memory cells. This chain joins TRBV7-2 and TRBJ1-4; TRBD1 agrees at 7 bases. This clonotype originated in a man between 18 and 29 years old with type 1 diabetes. The specimen was central memory CD4+ T cells from blood. CDR3 in DNA: TGTGCCAGCAGCTTATCGACACGACAGGGAACTAATGAAAAACTGTTTTTT. Translating it yields CASSLSTRQGTNEKLFF.